These 30 T cell receptor beta chains were all obtained from the same sample, sequenced in a study of control samples from healthy donors and cancer patients. Repertoires were generated with immunoSEQ multiplex PCR, while TCRdb's copy carries only in-frame clones and drops some. The data show 130,000 or so clones, 85% to 95% seen once. Source material: PBMCs. The receptor set was obtained from a man aged 55 to 69 with colorectal cancer.

V is TRBV11-2 and J is TRBJ1-1; no firm D call. Germline V gene sequence: CDR1 SGHAT, CDR2 FQNNGV. Trimming left V 5 bases short and J 5 bases short, with 9 bases between. This CDR3 is built from 12 residues. In DNA, the CDR3 is TGTGCCAGCAGCCCCCCCTTGACTGAAGCTTTCTTT. Protein: CASSPPLTEAFF.

The rearrangement uses TRBV7-9 and TRBJ2-3; no clear D. The germline gives CDR1 SEHNR, CDR2 FQNEAQ (reference sequence). The CDR3 consists of 12 residues. V was pared by 0 bases and J by 4 bases, with 2 bases between. CDR3 coding DNA: TGTGCCAGCAGCTTAGCGGCAGATACGCAGTATTTT. Protein: CASSLAADTQYF.

The chain couples TRBV6-5 to TRBJ2-5; D unresolved. Germline values: CDR1 MNHEY, CDR2 SVGAGI. With 4 bases removed from V and 1 base from J, the gap between germline ends came to 13 bases. The CDR3 sequence is 15 residues long. CDR3 residues: CASSSVRWGQETQYF. The DNA for the CDR3 is TGTGCCAGCAGTTCAGTGAGATGGGGCCAAGAGACCCAGTACTTC.

V is TRBV7-9 and J is TRBJ1-1; D gene ambiguous. The CDR3 spans 13 residues. CDR1 SEHNR and CDR2 FQNEAQ come from the germline V gene (reference sequence). V gave up 3 bases and J gave up 5 bases, with 10 bases separating them. The CDR3 sequence: CASSLAPDTEAFF. CDR3 coding DNA: TGTGCCAGCAGCTTGGCTCCGGATACTGAAGCTTTCTTT. Full variable domain (missing parts from reference TRBV7-9 and TRBJ1-1): DTGVSQNPRHKITKRGQNVTFRCDPISEHNRLYWYRQTLGQGPEFLTYFQNEAQLEKSRLLSDRFSAERPKGSFSTLEIQRTEQGDSAMYLCASSLAPDTEAFFGQGTRLTVV.

V usage is TRBV14 and J usage is TRBJ1-4; D is ambiguous. This CDR3 region has 14 residues. The germline V and J ends were trimmed by 4 bases and 5 bases, with 11 bases remaining between them. Looked up from germline, CDR1 is SGHDN and CDR2 is FVKESK. In nucleotides, the CDR3 is TGTGCCAGCAGCCCAAGGCTGGGGAATGAAAAACTGTTTTTT. Protein sequence: CASSPRLGNEKLFF.

The V call is TRBV6-5, the J call TRBJ2-3, with a tentative D call TRBD1 (5 bases). CDR1 is MNHEY and CDR2 is SVGAGI in the germline V gene. V was trimmed by 7 bases and J by 6 bases, leaving 14 bases between them. The CDR3 spans 13 residues. The chain's CDR3 is CASNRQQRDTQYF. Here the CDR3 DNA reads TGTGCCAGCAATCGACAGCAGAGGGATACGCAGTATTTT.

The chain links TRBV6-5 to TRBJ1-3, with 7 bases fitting TRBD1. Germline CDR1 reads MNHEY; CDR2 reads SVGAGI. With 6 bases clipped from V and 6 bases from J, the junction kept 8 bases outside the gene matches. The CDR3 consists of 14 residues. This chain's CDR3 is CASSPGTAVNTIYF. CDR3 DNA sequence: TGTGCCAGCAGCCCCGGGACAGCAGTAAACACCATATATTTT.

The chain carries TRBV30 and TRBJ1-4; no clear D. V was clipped by 4 bases and J by 2 bases, with 5 bases between them. The CDR3 has 12 residues. Germline assignment: CDR1 GTSNPN and CDR2 SVGIG (reference sequence). Written as DNA, the CDR3 is TGTGCCTGGACCTGGACTAATGAAAAACTGTTTTTT. Protein product: CAWTWTNEKLFF.

This chain uses TRBV7-9 with TRBJ2-3; no definite D call. CDR3 length: 10 residues. V was pared by 6 bases and J by 12 bases, with 10 bases between. Germline V CDR1 and CDR2: SEHNR, FQNEAQ (reference sequence). The CDR3 region is CASRGTDQYF. The CDR3 DNA reads as TGTGCCAGCAGAGGAACGGATCAGTATTTT.

The chain is built from TRBV25-1 and TRBJ1-4, with a weak D call TRBD1 (5 bases). Germline CDR1 reads MGHDK; CDR2 reads SYGVNS. V was pared by 4 bases and J by 7 bases, with 10 bases between. The CDR3 has 13 amino acids. The DNA for the CDR3 is TGTGCCAGCAGTGTAGGGGCAATTGAAAAACTGTTTTTT. This translates into CASSVGAIEKLFF.

The gene calls are TRBV3-1 (or the pseudogene TRBV3-2) and TRBJ1-1; 7 nucleotides line up with TRBD1. With V trimmed by 6 bases and J by 9 bases, 10 bases remained unmatched. CDR3 length: 13 amino acids. In germline, CDR1 is LGHDT, CDR2 YNNKEL (reference sequence). The CDR3 bases are TGTGCCAGCAGTCTAATGGGGGACAGAAAAGCTTTCTTT. It codes for CASSLMGDRKAFF.

This sequence joins TRBV11-2 and TRBJ1-1; unclear D gene. The V and J ends lost 2 bases and 3 bases respectively, with 22 bases between them. This CDR3 has 18 residues. CDR1 and CDR2 (germline): SGHAT, FQNNGV. The CDR3 sequence is CASSLTLARIPRDTEAFF. The CDR3 DNA reads as TGTGCCAGCAGCTTAACTCTGGCAAGGATACCGAGGGACACTGAAGCTTTCTTT. Full variable domain (remainder filled in from reference TRBV11-2 and TRBJ1-1): EAGVAQSPRYKIIEKRQSVAFWCNPISGHATLYWYQQILGQGPKLLIQFQNNGVVDDSQLPKDRFSAERLKGVDSTLKIQPAKLEDSAVYLCASSLTLARIPRDTEAFFGQGTRLTVV.

The chain has TRBV3-1 (or the pseudogene TRBV3-2) and TRBJ2-3, with 14 bases aligning to TRBD2. The CDR3 runs to 21 residues. V shed 3 bases and J 0 bases; nucleotides not matched to a gene: 14. The germline V gene has CDR1 LGHDT and CDR2 YNNKEL (reference sequence). CDR3 DNA sequence: TGTGCCAGCAGCCAGGATTCCCGGACTAGCGGGGGGCCGACTAGCACAGATACGCAGTATTTT. Its translation: CASSQDSRTSGGPTSTDTQYF.

The V gene is TRBV2, the J gene TRBJ2-6; a weak D match, TRBD1 (6 bases). Trimming stripped 5 bases from V and 0 bases from J, with 8 bases between. Germline V gives CDR1 SNHLY, CDR2 FYNNEI. There are 15 residues in the CDR3. The CDR3 spells CASSLDSSGANVLTF. CDR3 DNA: TGTGCCAGCAGTTTGGACAGCTCTGGGGCCAACGTCCTGACTTTC.

The rearrangement links TRBV5-1 to TRBJ1-2, with D possibly being TRBD1 (6 bases). V was clipped by 2 bases and J by 8 bases, with 10 bases between them. This CDR3 contains 12 residues. From germline, CDR1 is SGHRS and CDR2 YFSETQ. Written as DNA, the CDR3 is TGCGCCAGCAGCTTACAGGGCGGCGGCTACACCTTC. Its protein product is CASSLQGGGYTF.

This chain joins TRBV7-9 and TRBJ1-3, with unresolved D. Germline CDR1 SEHNR, CDR2 FQNEAQ (reference sequence). This CDR3 region has 15 residues. V was cut by 4 bases and J by 0 bases, with 10 bases left in between. DNA for the CDR3: TGTGCCAGCAGCTCTGACACTGTCTCTGGAAACACCATATATTTT. It codes for CASSSDTVSGNTIYF.

The chain recombines TRBV4-3 with TRBJ2-3; possible D gene TRBD1, 6 bases. This CDR3 is 16 amino acids long. V lost 3 bases to trimming and J lost 2 bases, with 15 bases between them. Germline CDR1 and CDR2: LGHNA and YSLEER. DNA of the CDR3: TGCGCCAGCAGCCAGTCCTACAGGGTTTCCACAGATACGCAGTATTTT. The encoded protein is CASSQSYRVSTDTQYF.

J is TRBJ2-6 and V is TRBV18; 10 nucleotides match TRBD1. The ends lost 4 bases at V and 0 bases at J; junction bases unmatched: 3. Germline CDR1 reads KGHSH; CDR2 reads LQKENI. The CDR3 runs to 17 residues. CDR3 in amino acids: CASSRWTGGSGANVLTF. For the CDR3, the DNA is TGTGCCAGCTCACGATGGACAGGGGGCTCTGGGGCCAACGTCCTGACTTTC.

The chain has TRBV5-4 and TRBJ2-1; the D is unclear. In germline, CDR1 is SGHNT, CDR2 YYREEE (reference sequence). V shed 0 bases and J shed 4 bases, with 11 bases lying between them. This CDR3 contains 15 residues. CDR3 nucleotides: TGTGCCAGCAGCTTGGAGTCTGACCAGTACAATGAGCAGTTCTTC. It specifies CASSLESDQYNEQFF. Looking up the rest from reference TRBV5-4 and TRBJ2-1 gives the full variable domain: ETGVTQSPTHLIKTRGQQVTLRCSSQSGHNTVSWYQQALGQGPQFIFQYYREEENGRGNFPPRFSGLQFPNYSSELNVNALELDDSALYLCASSLESDQYNEQFFGPGTRLTVL.

The chain employs TRBV29-1 and TRBJ1-2; a possible D gene is TRBD1 (6 bases). Deletions cut 5 bases from V and 7 bases from J, with 17 bases between. The CDR3 loop spans 13 amino acids. Germline V lookup: CDR1 SQVTM, CDR2 ANQGSEA. The CDR3 DNA reads as TGCAGCGTTCAAATCTCACAGGGTTCTGGCTACACCTTC. Its protein is CSVQISQGSGYTF.

The rearrangement uses TRBV5-6 and TRBJ2-5; the D gene is possibly TRBD2 (6 bases). CDR3 size: 14 residues. The V end lost 6 bases, the J end lost 1 base, and 13 bases lay between the germline ends. Germline CDR1 is SGHDT and CDR2 is YYEEEE. The CDR3 here is CASKVLRGQETQYF. The CDR3 bases are TGTGCCAGCAAAGTGCTGCGGGGCCAAGAGACCCAGTACTTC.

The genes are TRBV19 and TRBJ2-1; 9 nucleotides match TRBD1. This CDR3 region has 15 residues. Germline trimming cut 7 bases from V and 4 bases from J; bases unmatched to any gene: 8. The V gene's germline CDR1 is LNHDA and CDR2 SQIVND (reference sequence). The CDR3: CASIDGQGTYNEQFF. CDR3 nucleotides: TGTGCCAGTATCGACGGACAGGGGACTTACAATGAGCAGTTCTTC.

The chain combines TRBV10-3 with TRBJ1-1, with D hard to call. This CDR3 has 9 amino acids. The germline gives CDR1 ENHRY, CDR2 SYGVKD. Trimming took off 9 bases at V and 2 bases at J, with 1 base between the two ends. The CDR3 DNA sequence: TGTGCCATAAACACTGAAGCTTTCTTT. Translated: CAINTEAFF.

The chain carries TRBV7-9 and TRBJ2-1; 12 bases agree with TRBD2. Germline V lookup: CDR1 SEHNR, CDR2 FQNEAQ (reference sequence). This CDR3 has 16 amino acids. The V gene end was trimmed by 5 bases and the J gene end by 5 bases; junction bases not matched to a gene: 7. Written as DNA, the CDR3 is TGTGCCAGCAGCCCTCAACTAGCGGGGGGCAACAATGAGCAGTTCTTC. Protein sequence: CASSPQLAGGNNEQFF.

V gene TRBV5-1 combines with J gene TRBJ2-7, with 8 bases aligning to TRBD2. Germline CDR1 reads SGHRS; CDR2 reads YFSETQ. This CDR3 has 15 residues. The J segment lost 3 bases and the V segment lost 0 bases, leaving 5 bases of the junction unmatched. This CDR3 is CASSLVAGNNYEQYF. DNA of the CDR3: TGCGCCAGCAGCTTGGTAGCGGGGAATAACTACGAGCAGTACTTC. The full variable domain, completed using reference TRBV5-1 and TRBJ2-7, is KAGVTQTPRYLIKTRGQQVTLSCSPISGHRSVSWYQQTPGQGLQFLFEYFSETQRNKGNFPGRFSGRQFSNSRSEMNVSTLELGDSALYLCASSLVAGNNYEQYFGPGTRLTVT.

The J gene is TRBJ2-2, the V gene TRBV5-1, with 9 nucleotides matching TRBD1. This CDR3 spans 13 amino acids. Germline V gives CDR1 SGHRS, CDR2 YFSETQ. V dropped 9 bases and J dropped 5; count of bases not matched to a gene: 5. The CDR3 protein is CATTGGSTGELFF. The CDR3 DNA reads TGCGCCACTACAGGGGGCTCTACCGGGGAGCTGTTTTTT.

The rearrangement links TRBV19 to TRBJ1-6, with 9 nucleotides matching TRBD1. The CDR3 has 16 residues. Germline CDR1 is LNHDA and CDR2 is SQIVND (reference sequence). V shed 4 bases and J 4 bases; nucleotides not matched to a gene: 5. CDR3 nucleotide sequence: TGTGCCAGTAGTACGATGGACAGGGGATATAATTCACCCCTCCACTTT. It is translated as CASSTMDRGYNSPLHF.

The chain has TRBV18 and TRBJ1-2; D may be TRBD1 (5 bases). The germline V gene encodes CDR1 KGHSH and CDR2 LQKENI. V shed 6 bases and J shed 0 bases, with 11 bases lying between them. This CDR3 region has 14 residues. DNA of the CDR3: TGTGCCAGCTCGGGGGACGCAGCTAACTATGGCTACACCTTC. Its translation: CASSGDAANYGYTF.

This clone appeared a single time. The genes are TRBV19 and TRBJ1-2, with D perhaps TRBD1 (5 bases). CDR1 and CDR2 (germline): LNHDA, SQIVND (reference sequence). Trimming stripped 5 bases from V and 8 bases from J, with 15 bases between. The CDR3 spans 13 residues. For the CDR3, the DNA is TGTGCCAGTAGTCCCCGGGACCAAACAGGCTACACCTTC. It encodes CASSPRDQTGYTF.

V usage is TRBV6-1 and J usage is TRBJ2-3; D gene unclear. Germline assignment: CDR1 MNHNS and CDR2 SASEGT. This CDR3 is built from 18 residues. Trimming cost V 4 bases and J 1 base, with 21 bases left between them. The CDR3 sequence: CASSGRTSFGFGTDTQYF. Here the CDR3 DNA reads TGTGCCAGCAGTGGGCGCACTTCCTTCGGTTTTGGCACAGATACGCAGTATTTT.